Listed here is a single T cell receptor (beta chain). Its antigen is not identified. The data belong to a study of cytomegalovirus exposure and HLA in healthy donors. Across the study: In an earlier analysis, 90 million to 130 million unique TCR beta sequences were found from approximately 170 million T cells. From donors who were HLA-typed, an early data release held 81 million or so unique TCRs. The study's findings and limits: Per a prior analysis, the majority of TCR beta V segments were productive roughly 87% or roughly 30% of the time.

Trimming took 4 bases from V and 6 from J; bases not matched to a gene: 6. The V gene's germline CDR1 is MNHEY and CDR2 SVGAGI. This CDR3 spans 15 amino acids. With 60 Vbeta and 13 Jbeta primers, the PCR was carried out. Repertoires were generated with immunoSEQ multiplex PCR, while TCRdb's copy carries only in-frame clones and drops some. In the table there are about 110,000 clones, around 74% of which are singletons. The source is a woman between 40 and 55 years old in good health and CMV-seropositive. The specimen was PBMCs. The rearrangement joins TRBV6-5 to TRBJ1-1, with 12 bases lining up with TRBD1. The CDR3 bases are TGTGCCAGCAGTTTCGGGACAGGGGGCGGGCCTGAAGCTTTCTTT. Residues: CASSFGTGGGPEAFF.